This T cell receptor (beta chain) was retrieved from a study of prognosis after radiotherapy for stage I lung cancer. For the study at large: For radiotherapy, patients got SBRT split into 3 to 5 fractions, giving a biologically effective dose of at least 100 Gy.

CDR3 length: 13 residues. V was cut by 3 bases and J by 10 bases, with 13 bases left in between. Germline CDR1 and CDR2: GTSNPN and SVGIG (reference sequence). This clonotype has a count of ten or more. Amplification of the TCR beta CDR3 (from genomic DNA) was done by two-round multiplex PCR. Primers specific to each TRBV and TRBJ gene were used in first-round PCR. TCRdb called the multiplex PCR reads again in MiXCR, with one record for every CDR3 protein. The sample includes 20,000 to 25,000 distinct CDR3 sequences, 43% of them seen just once. Material: PBMCs, obtained before or after stereotactic body radiation therapy (not recorded which). This sequence originates from a donor aged 50 or older with non-small cell lung cancer. The chain is built from TRBV30 and TRBJ1-6; D may be TRBD1 (5 bases). CDR3 in amino acids: CAWSRRADSPLHF. In nucleotides, the CDR3 is TGTGCCTGGAGCCGCAGGGCGGACTCACCCCTCCACTTT.